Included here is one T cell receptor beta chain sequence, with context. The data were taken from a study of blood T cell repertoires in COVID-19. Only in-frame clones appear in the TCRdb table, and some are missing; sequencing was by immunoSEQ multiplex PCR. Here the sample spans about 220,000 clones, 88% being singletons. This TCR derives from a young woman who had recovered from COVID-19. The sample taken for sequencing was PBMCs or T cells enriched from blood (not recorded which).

For the CDR3, the DNA is TGTGCCAGCAGGGAGGGAAATCAGCCCCAGCATTTT. Translation: CASREGNQPQHF. The rearrangement joins TRBV7-9 to TRBJ1-5; no definite D call. The V end was cut by 6 bases, the J end by 4 bases, with 7 bases between. Germline CDR1 SEHNR, CDR2 FQNEAQ (reference sequence). This CDR3 contains 12 residues. The full variable domain, its missing parts supplied by reference TRBV7-9 and TRBJ1-5, is DTGVSQNPRHKITKRGQNVTFRCDPISEHNRLYWYRQTLGQGPEFLTYFQNEAQLEKSRLLSDRFSAERPKGSFSTLEIQRTEQGDSAMYLCASREGNQPQHFGDGTRLSIL.